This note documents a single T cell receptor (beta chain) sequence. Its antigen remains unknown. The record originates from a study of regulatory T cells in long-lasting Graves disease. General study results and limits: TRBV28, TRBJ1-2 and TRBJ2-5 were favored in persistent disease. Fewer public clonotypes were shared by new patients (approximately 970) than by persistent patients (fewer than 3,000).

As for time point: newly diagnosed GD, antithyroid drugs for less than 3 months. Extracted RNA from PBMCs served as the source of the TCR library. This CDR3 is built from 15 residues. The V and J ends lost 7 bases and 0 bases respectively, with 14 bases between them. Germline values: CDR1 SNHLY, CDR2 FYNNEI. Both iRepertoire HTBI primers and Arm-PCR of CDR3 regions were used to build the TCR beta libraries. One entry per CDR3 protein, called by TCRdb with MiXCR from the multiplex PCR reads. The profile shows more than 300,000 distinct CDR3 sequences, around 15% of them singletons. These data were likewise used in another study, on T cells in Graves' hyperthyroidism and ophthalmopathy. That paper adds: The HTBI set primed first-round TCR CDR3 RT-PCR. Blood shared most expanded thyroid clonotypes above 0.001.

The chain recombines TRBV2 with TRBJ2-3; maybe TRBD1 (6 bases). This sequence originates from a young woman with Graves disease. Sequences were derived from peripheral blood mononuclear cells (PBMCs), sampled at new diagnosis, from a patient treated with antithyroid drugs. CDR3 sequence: CASKAGAPSTDTQYF. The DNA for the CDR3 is TGTGCCAGCAAAGCAGGGGCCCCTAGCACAGATACGCAGTATTTT. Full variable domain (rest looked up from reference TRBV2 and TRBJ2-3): EPEVTQTPSHQVTQMGQEVILRCVPISNHLYFYWYRQILGQKVEFLVSFYNNEISEKSEIFDDQFSVERPDGSNFTLKIRSTKLEDSAMYFCASKAGAPSTDTQYFGPGTRLTVL.